Listed below are T cell receptor beta chains from one sample, sequenced in a study of PD-1 blockade in classical Hodgkin lymphoma. Some clones are missing from TCRdb's copy, which holds only in-frame ones; the method was immunoSEQ multiplex PCR. The sample lists about 97,000 clones; 75% to 90% were seen once. The sequences come from peripheral blood mononuclear cells (PBMCs), collected at baseline. The receptor set was obtained from a human donor with classical Hodgkin lymphoma. The conserved cysteine and the conserved F or W are not part of the CDR3 here. A D gene is named only where the DNA matches it firmly. Where a row states a size, it is once, few, many or the class of an expanded clone; other rows omit it.

TRBV10-3	TRBD2	NA	TRBJ2-5	ATRTSGGGETQY
TRBV28	TRBD2	NA	TRBJ2-7	ASSSGSWYEQY
TRBV27	TRBD2	NA	TRBJ2-7	ASSFEGLAIYEQY
TRBV6-1	TRBD1	few	TRBJ1-3	ASTQTGDSGNTIY
TRBV9	NA	NA	TRBJ2-3	ASSTSLGLTQY
TRBV19	NA	NA	TRBJ1-2	ASSLGAQPLYGYT
TRBV7-9	TRBD2	NA	TRBJ2-1	ASSSSGRAFLNNEQF
TRBV7-9	TRBD1	NA	TRBJ2-7	ASSPLGQGIYEQY
TRBV11-2	TRBD1	NA	TRBJ2-7	ASSTAGTGWYEQY
TRBV7-8	TRBD1	NA	TRBJ1-1	ASSLVVGGRTEAF
TRBV6-7	TRBD1	NA	TRBJ2-7	ASSYINRGQVYEQY
TRBV7-2	TRBD2	NA	TRBJ2-3	ASSSGLAGDTQY
TRBV11-2	NA	once	TRBJ2-2	ASSLLLANTGELF
TRBV29-1	TRBD1	NA	TRBJ2-1	SGRDSYNEQF
TRBV7-2	NA	NA	TRBJ2-7	ASSPTADPYEQY
TRBV19	NA	NA	TRBJ2-2	ASSTLRGRTDTGELF
TRBV5-3	TRBD1	NA	TRBJ2-5	ARILSTRQGQQETQY
TRBV7-3	NA	NA	TRBJ2-7	ASSLGPSLEQY
TRBV5-1	NA	NA	TRBJ1-6	ASRNSGNSPLH
TRBV28	TRBD1	few	TRBJ1-4	ASHEEGAIQEKLF
TRBV19	NA	NA	TRBJ1-2	ASSIFRQGTGYT
TRBV5-1	NA	NA	TRBJ2-7	ASRAGLYEQY
TRBV6-6	TRBD2	NA	TRBJ2-3	ASSYSAGLPSDTQY
TRBV19	NA	NA	TRBJ1-2	ASSSGGGYT
TRBV6-6	TRBD1	once	TRBJ1-2	ASSYLGDRDGYT
TRBV4-2	NA	NA	TRBJ1-1	ASSQEYRVAEAF
TRBV6-5	NA	NA	TRBJ2-1	ASREGNEQF
TRBV5-8	NA	NA	TRBJ1-1	ATRGVNTEAF
TRBV19	NA	NA	TRBJ2-5	ASSLELRGETQY
TRBV6-1	TRBD1	few	TRBJ1-2	ASSGDSVDYGYT
TRBV2	NA	NA	TRBJ1-5	ASSESGPFNQPQH
TRBV5-4	NA	NA	TRBJ2-1	ASSLEIGAGSNEQF
TRBV10-3	TRBD2	NA	TRBJ2-1	AIQRENYNEQF
TRBV7-2	NA	NA	TRBJ2-2	ASSLWEQKGGELF
TRBV4-1	NA	few	TRBJ1-3	ASSHLGRGGSGNTIY
TRBV18	NA	NA	TRBJ1-1	ASSPNTGTPTAAEAF
TRBV15	NA	NA	TRBJ1-1	ATSRDWGEGSEAF
TRBV5-1	NA	NA	TRBJ2-3	ASSPILASSTDTQY
TRBV2	NA	NA	TRBJ1-2	ASSEEGTYGYT
TRBV4-1	TRBD1	few	TRBJ2-1	ASSLSQDRVFDEQF
TRBV21-1	NA	NA	TRBJ2-7	ASSTGWSLGYEQY
TRBV5-4	TRBD2	NA	TRBJ2-7	ASSPGVAGIYEQY
TRBV6-6	NA	NA	TRBJ2-7	ASSYELPPYEQY
TRBV11-2	NA	once	TRBJ1-1	ASSLDKVGAF
TRBV6-5	NA	NA	TRBJ2-7	ASTPRATYEQY
TRBV7-2	TRBD1	NA	TRBJ1-6	ASSRTGTGNRAFNSPLH
TRBV7-2	NA	NA	TRBJ1-1	ASSPPWGGTEAF
TRBV4-3	TRBD2	NA	TRBJ2-3	ASSQDLAGGTDTQY
TRBV9	NA	NA	TRBJ2-7	ASSGSPDEQY
TRBV27	NA	NA	TRBJ2-1	ASSPLDVNEQF
TRBV18	TRBD2	NA	TRBJ2-7	ASSPGLWLAVKSPLSSYEQY
TRBV7-2	TRBD1	once	TRBJ1-5	ASRTGERQPQH
TRBV28	TRBD1	NA	TRBJ2-1	ASSNNLGTGRNEQF
TRBV29-1	NA	NA	TRBJ2-5	SVEKGLETQY